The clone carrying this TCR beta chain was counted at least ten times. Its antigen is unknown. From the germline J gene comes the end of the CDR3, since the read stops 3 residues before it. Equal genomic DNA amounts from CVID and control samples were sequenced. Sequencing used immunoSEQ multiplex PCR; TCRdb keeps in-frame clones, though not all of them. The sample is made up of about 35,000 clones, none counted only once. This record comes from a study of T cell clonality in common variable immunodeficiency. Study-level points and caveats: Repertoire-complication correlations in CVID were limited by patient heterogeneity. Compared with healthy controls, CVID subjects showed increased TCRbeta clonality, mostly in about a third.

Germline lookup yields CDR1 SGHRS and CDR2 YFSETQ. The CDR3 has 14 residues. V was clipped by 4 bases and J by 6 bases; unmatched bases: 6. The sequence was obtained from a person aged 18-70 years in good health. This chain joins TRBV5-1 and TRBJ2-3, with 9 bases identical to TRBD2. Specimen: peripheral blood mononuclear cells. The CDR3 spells CASSPGTSPDTQYF. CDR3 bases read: TGCGCCAGCAGCCCCGGGACTAGCCCCGATACG.